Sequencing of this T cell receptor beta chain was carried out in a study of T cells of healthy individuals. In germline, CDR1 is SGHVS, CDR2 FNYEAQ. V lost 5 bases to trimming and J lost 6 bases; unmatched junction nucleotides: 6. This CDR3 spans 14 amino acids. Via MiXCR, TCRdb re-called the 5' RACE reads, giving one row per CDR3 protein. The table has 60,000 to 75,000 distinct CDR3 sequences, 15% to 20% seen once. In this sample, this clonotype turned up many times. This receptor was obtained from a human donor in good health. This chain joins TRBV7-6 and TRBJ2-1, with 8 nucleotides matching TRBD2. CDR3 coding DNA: TGTGCCAGCAGCATTGCTGGGACTAGCAATGAGCAGTTCTTC. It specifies CASSIAGTSNEQFF.